The rows below give T cell receptor beta chains drawn from one sample of a study of radiotherapy plus CTLA-4 blockade in lung cancer. Libraries were prepared by immunoSEQ multiplex PCR; TCRdb keeps only in-frame clonotypes and omits some of them. The sample lists 56,000 or so clones, under 80% occurring once. The material sequenced was peripheral blood, taken from a patient treated with radiotherapy plus ipilimumab. Receptors were obtained from a human donor with non-small cell lung cancer who had a complete response to radiotherapy plus ipilimumab. Both conserved end residues are part of each CDR3. A D gene is named only where the DNA matches it firmly. Rows give clone size only sometimes, using once, few, many, or a class for an expanded clone.

D gene,clone size,J gene,V gene,CDR3 DNA,CDR3 protein
TRBD1,.,TRBJ1-2,TRBV5-4,TGTGCCAGCAGACCCGGGACAGGGGACGCGGGCTACACCTTC,CASRPGTGDAGYTF
TRBD1,.,TRBJ1-2,TRBV5-4,TGTGCCAGCAGCGCGGGACAGGGACCTTCTCAGTATGGCTACACCTTC,CASSAGQGPSQYGYTF
.,.,TRBJ2-2,TRBV2,TGTGCCAGCATGAAGGAGCACACCGGGGAGCTGTTTTTT,CASMKEHTGELFF
.,.,TRBJ1-5,TRBV28,TGTGCCAGCAGTTTAAGACCGGCGAGGCAGCCCCAGCATTTT,CASSLRPARQPQHF
.,.,TRBJ1-2,TRBV7-2,TGTGCCAGCAGCGCACGGGTCGGAAACTATGGCTACACCTTC,CASSARVGNYGYTF
.,once,TRBJ1-2,TRBV5-4,TGTGCCAGCAGCCGGGAGGGGTATGGCTACACCTTC,CASSREGYGYTF
.,.,TRBJ2-5,TRBV19,TGTGCCAGTAGTATAGTTTCCCAGGGGAGAGAGACCCAGTACTTC,CASSIVSQGRETQYF
.,.,TRBJ1-1,TRBV7-2,TGTGCCAGCAGCTTATTGTCAGATTACACTGAAGCTTTCTTT,CASSLLSDYTEAFF
TRBD2,once,TRBJ2-1,TRBV7-2,TGTGCCAGCAGCTTTCTAGCGGGGACCTACAATGAGCAGTTCTTC,CASSFLAGTYNEQFF
.,.,TRBJ2-1,TRBV7-2,TGTGCCAGCAGCCCCGGCGGGTGGACTACGGTTGAGCAGTTCTTC,CASSPGGWTTVEQFF
.,.,TRBJ2-5,TRBV5-1,TGCGCCAGCAGCTTGGGACAGCAAGAGACCCAGTACTTC,CASSLGQQETQYF
TRBD1,.,TRBJ1-4,TRBV18,TGTGCCAGCTCACCTACCGGGACAGGGAAGTTTAATGAAAAACTGTTTTTT,CASSPTGTGKFNEKLFF
.,.,TRBJ2-7,TRBV2,TGTGCCAGCAGTGAGGGGAGCCTCTCCTACGAGCAGTACTTC,CASSEGSLSYEQYF
TRBD2,.,TRBJ2-1,TRBV15,TGTGCCACCAGCAGAGATTGGGCCTCACTAGCGACCTCCTACAATGAGCAGTTCTTC,CATSRDWASLATSYNEQFF
.,.,TRBJ2-1,TRBV27,TGTGCCACCCAGGAGGGGGCAAGGAATGAGCAGTTCTTC,CATQEGARNEQFF
TRBD2,few,TRBJ2-1,TRBV27,TGTGCCAGCAGAGGCTTAGCGGGAGGGCCACACAATGAGCAGTTCTTC,CASRGLAGGPHNEQFF
.,.,TRBJ1-1,TRBV19,TGTGCCAGTAGCCAGGGATGGGGGAACACTGAAGCTTTCTTT,CASSQGWGNTEAFF
.,few,TRBJ1-6,TRBV14,TGTGCCAGCAGCCAGGGGGCAGGGAGCAATTCACCCCTCCACTTT,CASSQGAGSNSPLHF
TRBD1,.,TRBJ2-7,TRBV27,TGTGCCAGCACCTTGACAGGGGACACCTACGAGCAGTACTTC,CASTLTGDTYEQYF
TRBD1,.,TRBJ1-2,TRBV5-1,TGCGCCAGCAGCTATACAGGGGTGGGTGGCTACACCTTC,CASSYTGVGGYTF
TRBD1,.,TRBJ2-1,TRBV7-6,TGTGCCAGCAGCTTCCTTGGACAGGCGACGGAGCAGTTCTTC,CASSFLGQATEQFF
TRBD2,.,TRBJ2-3,TRBV18,TGTGCCAGCTCACCTTATGGGCTAGCGGGCACAGATACGCAGTATTTT,CASSPYGLAGTDTQYF
TRBD1,.,TRBJ1-2,TRBV5-1,TGCGCCAGCAGCTATACGCGGGACAGGGGGCGCCATGGCTACACCTTC,CASSYTRDRGRHGYTF
.,few,TRBJ1-5,TRBV18,TGTGCCAGCTCACCCGTCGAGCAGGGCAATCAGCCCCAGCATTTT,CASSPVEQGNQPQHF
.,.,TRBJ1-1,TRBV4-2,TGTGCCAGCACCCCCTTGGGACACCCGGACACTGAAGCTTTCTTT,CASTPLGHPDTEAFF
TRBD1,.,TRBJ2-3,TRBV7-9,TGTGCCAGCAGCTTAGCCCGACAGGGACGAGATACGCAGTATTTT,CASSLARQGRDTQYF
TRBD1,.,TRBJ2-4,TRBV6-6,TGTGCCAGCAGTGGAATACTGGGACAGGGGAGAGACATTCAGTACTTC,CASSGILGQGRDIQYF
.,.,TRBJ2-4,TRBV5-1,TGCGCCAGCAGCCTGGGGGGAGGAGGGACCAAAAACATTCAGTACTTC,CASSLGGGGTKNIQYF
.,.,TRBJ1-1,TRBV19,TGTGCCAGTAGTAGGGAGACAAGCCTGAACACTGAAGCTTTCTTT,CASSRETSLNTEAFF
.,few,TRBJ1-1,TRBV5-4,TGTGCCAGCAGGTGGGCAGGTGGGAACACTGAAGCTTTCTTT,CASRWAGGNTEAFF
.,few,TRBJ1-2,TRBV15,TGTGCCACCAGCAGAGAGTCGACAGCAAACTATGGCTACACCTTC,CATSRESTANYGYTF
TRBD2,.,TRBJ2-3,TRBV7-8,TGTGCCAGCAGCTCCCCCCGGGGCAGCGGGGGTGGGGATACGCAGTATTTT,CASSSPRGSGGGDTQYF
TRBD2,.,TRBJ2-3,TRBV9,TGTGCCAGCAGCGTAGCTCGAGGACTAGCGGTCACAGATACGCAGTATTTT,CASSVARGLAVTDTQYF
TRBD2,.,TRBJ2-5,TRBV7-7,TGTGCTAGCAGCTCCCAGGGAGGGGCCCAAGAGACCCAGTACTTC,CASSSQGGAQETQYF
TRBD2,few,TRBJ2-7,TRBV7-9,TGTGCCAGCAGCTACCCTGGGGGGGTCGGATCCTACGAGCAGTACTTC,CASSYPGGVGSYEQYF
.,.,TRBJ1-1,TRBV7-8,TGTGCCAGCAGCTTAGAGTGGGGGCCCACTGAAGCTTTCTTT,CASSLEWGPTEAFF
TRBD1,.,TRBJ2-3,TRBV9,TGTGCCAGCAGCGTAGCTACTGGGAATACGGACAGGGGGCGTACAGATACGCAGTATTTT,CASSVATGNTDRGRTDTQYF
.,.,TRBJ1-1,TRBV25-1,TGTGCCAGCAGTGACATGACAGGTTACTTTCAAGGAGCTTTCTTT,CASSDMTGYFQGAFF
.,.,TRBJ1-2,TRBV5-6,TGTGCCAGCAGCCCGCCAGCAGGGCCAAACTATGGCTACACCTTC,CASSPPAGPNYGYTF
.,.,TRBJ1-2,TRBV4-3,TGCGCCAGCAGCCAAACTAATCAGTATGGCTACACCTTC,CASSQTNQYGYTF
.,.,TRBJ1-2,TRBV5-4,TGTGCCAGCAACCTCAACACAGGGCTGGGCTATGGCTACACCTTC,CASNLNTGLGYGYTF
TRBD1,.,TRBJ1-2,TRBV6-5,TGTGCCAGCAGGAGGGGGCAGGGAAATGGCTACACCTTC,CASRRGQGNGYTF
.,.,TRBJ2-7,TRBV18,TGTGCCAGCTCACCATCACGGGACAACGAGCAGTACTTC,CASSPSRDNEQYF
TRBD1,.,TRBJ1-1,TRBV19,TGTGCCAGTAGTCTCGGGACAGGGGAAGCGAACACTGAAGCTTTCTTT,CASSLGTGEANTEAFF
.,.,TRBJ1-1,TRBV29-1,TGCAGCGTTGAAGTTGGTGAAACAACTGAAGCTTTCTTT,CSVEVGETTEAFF
TRBD1,.,TRBJ1-2,TRBV5-4,TGTGCCAGCAGCACCGGGACAGCACCATATGGCTACACCTTC,CASSTGTAPYGYTF
TRBD2,.,TRBJ2-1,TRBV10-3,TGTGCCATCAGTGAAGGATCGGGACTAAAGGGTTACAATGAGCAGTTCTTC,CAISEGSGLKGYNEQFF
.,.,TRBJ1-1,TRBV18,TGTGCCAGCTCACCCCAGGGTAATAACCCTGAAGCTTTCTTT,CASSPQGNNPEAFF
.,.,TRBJ2-1,TRBV18,TGTGCCAGCTCACCAGAGTCGAGCTCCTACAATGAGCAGTTCTTC,CASSPESSSYNEQFF
.,.,TRBJ2-3,TRBV6-4,TGTGCCAGCAGTGACCCCGGACAATCAGATACGCAGTATTTT,CASSDPGQSDTQYF
.,.,TRBJ1-2,TRBV18,TGTGCCAGCTCAGAAGGCAGGACAAACTATGGCTACACCTTC,CASSEGRTNYGYTF
.,once,TRBJ1-2,TRBV5-1,TGCGCCAGCAGCTCCAACGGGGGGCTGGATGGCTACACCTTC,CASSSNGGLDGYTF
.,.,TRBJ2-5,TRBV29-1,TGCAGCGTACCGGGACTCCAAAAGACCCAGTACTTC,CSVPGLQKTQYF
.,.,TRBJ2-3,TRBV19,TGTGCCAGTAGTGACTTCCTGGCCCCGGCAGATACGCAGTATTTT,CASSDFLAPADTQYF